A selection of T cell receptor beta chains follows, all from one sample in a study of blood T cell repertoires in COVID-19. TCRdb keeps only in-frame clones here, not all; method: immunoSEQ multiplex PCR. The sample has roughly 360,000 clones; roughly four fifths are singletons. Sample: peripheral blood. Receptors originate from a human donor with acute or convalescent COVID-19. The donor label of this sample is uncertain. The CDR3 runs from the conserved cysteine through the conserved F or W. A D gene is named only where the DNA matches it firmly. The listing skips clone size in some rows; elsewhere it reads once, few, many or a size class.

TRBV2	TRBJ2-6	-	-	CASSGGNSGANVLTF	TGTGCCAGCAGTGGGGGCAACTCTGGGGCCAACGTCCTGACTTTC
TRBV11-2	TRBJ1-2	-	TRBD1	CASTLNGQGFYGYTF	TGTGCCAGCACTCTCAACGGACAGGGGTTTTATGGCTACACCTTC
TRBV19	TRBJ1-5	once	TRBD1	CASSRGTGRLGQPQHF	TGTGCCAGTAGTCGGGGGACAGGGAGGCTAGGTCAGCCCCAGCATTTT
TRBV2	TRBJ1-5	-	TRBD1	CASSQGARINQPQHF	TGTGCCAGCAGCCAGGGGGCCAGAATCAATCAGCCCCAGCATTTT
TRBV15	TRBJ1-5	-	-	CATSREPRGRPVAGQPQHF	TGTGCCACCAGCAGAGAGCCTAGAGGAAGGCCGGTAGCGGGTCAGCCCCAGCATTTT
TRBV7-9	TRBJ1-5	once	-	CATGGSQPQHF	TGTGCCACCGGGGGGTCTCAGCCCCAGCATTTT
TRBV7-9	TRBJ2-7	-	-	CASSSNILGLPYEQYF	TGTGCCAGCAGCTCCAATATCCTTGGGCTACCCTACGAGCAGTACTTC
TRBV5-1	TRBJ2-3	-	-	CASARTEPSTDTQYF	TGCGCCAGCGCTCGAACGGAGCCTAGCACAGATACGCAGTATTTT
TRBV4-1	TRBJ1-1	once	-	CASSQDTPEDMNTEAFF	TGCGCCAGCAGCCAAGATACGCCAGAAGACATGAACACTGAAGCTTTCTTT
TRBV10-2	TRBJ2-7	-	-	CASSLEPGYEQYF	TGCGCCAGCAGTCTAGAGCCGGGCTACGAGCAGTACTTC
TRBV5-4	TRBJ1-3	-	-	CASSSSVGQTGNTIYF	TGTGCCAGCAGCTCCTCCGTTGGACAGACTGGAAACACCATATATTTT
TRBV2	TRBJ1-1	-	-	CASSRDRRGEAFF	TGTGCCAGCAGTCGCGACAGAAGAGGTGAAGCTTTCTTT
TRBV6-6	TRBJ1-3	-	-	CASSSTGGNTIYF	TGTGCCAGCAGTTCGACAGGAGGAAACACCATATATTTT
TRBV5-4	TRBJ2-2	-	-	CASRLGGDTGELFF	TGTGCCAGCAGGCTGGGCGGGGACACCGGGGAGCTGTTTTTT
TRBV19	TRBJ1-1	-	-	CASSIAGEKGEAFF	TGTGCCAGTAGTATAGCAGGGGAAAAGGGTGAAGCTTTCTTT
TRBV2	TRBJ1-6	-	TRBD1	CASTGQGGGSPLHF	TGTGCCAGCACGGGACAGGGAGGGGGTTCACCCCTCCACTTT
TRBV25-1	TRBJ2-1	-	-	CASSDRRAGSYNEQFF	TGTGCCAGCAGTGATCGGCGGGCAGGCTCCTACAATGAGCAGTTCTTC
TRBV21-1	TRBJ2-3	-	-	CASRALASTDTQYF	TGTGCCAGCAGGGCTCTAGCGAGCACAGATACGCAGTATTTT
TRBV6-4	TRBJ1-2	-	-	CASSALQGIYTF	TGTGCCAGCAGTGCGCTACAGGGAATCTACACCTTC
TRBV19	TRBJ1-5	-	-	CASSMGTGRHQPQHF	TGTGCCAGTAGTATGGGTACAGGTAGGCATCAGCCCCAGCATTTT
TRBV4-1	TRBJ2-5	-	-	CASSQVNSGGLEETQYF	TGCGCCAGCAGCCAAGTTAATAGTGGCGGTTTGGAAGAGACCCAGTACTTC
TRBV4-1	TRBJ1-2	-	-	CASGGVPLANYGYTF	TGCGCCAGCGGGGGGGTACCCCTAGCTAACTATGGCTACACCTTC
TRBV29-1	TRBJ2-7	-	TRBD1	CSVEEGQGPYEQYF	TGCAGCGTTGAAGAGGGACAGGGCCCCTACGAGCAGTACTTC
TRBV5-1	TRBJ2-2	-	-	CASSFPDIQGTGELFF	TGCGCCAGCAGCTTTCCCGACATCCAGGGAACCGGGGAGCTGTTTTTT